This TCR beta chain was retrieved from a study of CD8+ T cells in alopecia areata. Study context: Each of the treated patients was given oral tofacitinib, 5 to 10 mg twice daily, for moderate-to-severe alopecia areata.

The CDR3 spans 14 residues. V was pared by 3 bases and J by 7 bases, with 15 bases between. Germline V gene lookup returns CDR1 LNHNV and CDR2 YYDKDF (reference sequence). Study-level findings and limits: Scalp repertoires also include resident alphabeta T cells from normal skin. In patients, TCRs were shared less clearly than in mice, and HLA may possibly be involved.

Note on this clone: Its target is unknown.

Peripheral blood and lesional scalp punch biopsies came from alopecia areata patients. It was cDNA, reverse transcribed from extracted RNA, that served as the sequencing template. Measured with immunoSEQ multiplex PCR; TCRdb has only the in-frame clones, and not every one. The profile covers about 180,000 clones, with over 50% appearing a single time and roughly 14% taken by the ten largest. This sequence originates from a human donor with alopecia areata. The chain joins TRBV15 to TRBJ1-2; D gene uncertain. The sample was CD4+ T cells sorted from blood, taken at week 0. The CDR3 DNA is TGTGCCACCAGCAGCCTCCCCCCTAGTGGTGGCTACACCTTC. It yields the protein CATSSLPPSGGYTF.